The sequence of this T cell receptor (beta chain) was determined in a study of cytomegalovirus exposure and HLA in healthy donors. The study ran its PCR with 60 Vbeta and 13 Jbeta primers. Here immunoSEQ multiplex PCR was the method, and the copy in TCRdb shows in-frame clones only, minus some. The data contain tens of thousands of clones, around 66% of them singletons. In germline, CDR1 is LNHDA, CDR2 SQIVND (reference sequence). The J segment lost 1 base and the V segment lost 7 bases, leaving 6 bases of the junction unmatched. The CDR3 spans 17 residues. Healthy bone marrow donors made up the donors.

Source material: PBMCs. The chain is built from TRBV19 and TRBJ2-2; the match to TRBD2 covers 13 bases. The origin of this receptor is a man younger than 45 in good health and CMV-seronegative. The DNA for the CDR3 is TGTGCCAGTAACCCGGGACTAGCGGGGTGGAACACCGGGGAGCTGTTTTTT. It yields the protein CASNPGLAGWNTGELFF. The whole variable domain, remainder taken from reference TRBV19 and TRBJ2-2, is DGGITQSPKYLFRKEGQNVTLSCEQNLNHDAMYWYRQDPGQGLRLIYYSQIVNDFQKGDIAEGYSVSREKKESFPLTVTSAQKNPTAFYLCASNPGLAGWNTGELFFGEGSRLTVL.